This is a list of T cell receptor beta chains from one sample in a study of preoperative IRX-2 immunotherapy in early breast cancer. Clones were read by immunoSEQ multiplex PCR, and TCRdb kept only the in-frame ones, dropping some. The sample holds roughly 27,000 clones, approximately 77% seen once. This material consisted of lymph node tissue, taken after IRX-2 immunotherapy. The origin of the receptors is a human donor with breast cancer. Each CDR3 is given with its conserved first and last residue. D genes are given only for firm matches. A row's size may be missing; if present it is once, few, many or a size class.

j_call	v_call	clone_size	d_call	cdr3_aa	cdr3_nt
TRBJ1-2	TRBV1	few	-	CASSQVVGASGYTF	TGCGCCAGCAGCCAAGTCGTAGGGGCGAGTGGCTACACCTTC
TRBJ2-3	TRBV15	-	TRBD1	CATSSGRDRSTDTQYF	TGTGCCACCAGCAGCGGCCGGGACAGGAGCACAGATACGCAGTATTTT
TRBJ1-5	TRBV29-1	-	-	CSVGTRNQPQHF	TGCAGCGTTGGCACCCGTAATCAGCCCCAGCATTTT
TRBJ2-3	TRBV28	-	TRBD1	CASSSTGGRTDTQYF	TGTGCCAGCAGTTCCACAGGGGGCAGGACAGATACGCAGTATTTT
TRBJ2-3	TRBV7-1	-	TRBD2	CASSWSGTTDTQYF	TGTGCCAGCAGCTGGAGCGGGACCACAGATACGCAGTATTTT
TRBJ2-3	TRBV7-6	-	-	CASSLVEERGYLDTQYF	TGTGCCAGCAGCTTAGTCGAAGAGCGAGGTTATTTAGATACGCAGTATTTT
TRBJ1-2	TRBV29-1	-	-	CSVEAGLWGYTF	TGCAGCGTTGAAGCCGGCCTATGGGGCTACACCTTC
TRBJ1-3	TRBV11-3	-	-	CASSLGRDRGSGNTIYF	TGTGCCAGCAGCTTAGGTCGGGATAGGGGCTCTGGAAACACCATATATTTT
TRBJ1-2	TRBV28	-	TRBD1	CASSSRGHGYGYTF	TGTGCCAGCAGTTCCAGGGGGCACGGCTATGGCTACACCTTC
TRBJ2-1	TRBV11-3	-	TRBD2	CANSLTSGQTYNEQFF	TGTGCCAACAGCCTTACTAGCGGGCAAACCTACAATGAGCAGTTCTTC
TRBJ2-7	TRBV19	-	TRBD2	CASNPGTRVYEQYF	TGTGCCAGTAACCCCGGGACTAGGGTCTACGAGCAGTACTTC
TRBJ1-2	TRBV7-6	-	-	CASSLDTIGGGVYTF	TGTGCCAGCAGCTTAGATACTATCGGCGGGGGTGTCTACACCTTC
TRBJ2-1	TRBV6-8	-	-	CASSYGIGGDSYNEQFF	TGTGCCAGCAGTTATGGTATCGGCGGGGACTCCTACAATGAGCAGTTCTTC
TRBJ2-1	TRBV11-3	-	-	CASSSSNGLYNEQFF	TGTGCCAGCAGCTCTTCGAATGGGCTCTACAATGAGCAGTTCTTC
TRBJ1-1	TRBV6-8	once	TRBD1	CAIRGGQGNTEAFF	TGTGCCATCAGAGGGGGACAGGGGAACACTGAAGCTTTCTTT
TRBJ2-5	TRBV28	few	-	CASSPTNQETQYF	TGTGCCAGCAGTCCGACGAACCAAGAGACCCAGTACTTC
TRBJ2-7	TRBV11-3	-	TRBD2	CASSREPTSGPYEQYF	TGTGCCAGCAGCCGCGAGCCGACTAGCGGGCCTTATGAGCAGTACTTC
TRBJ1-2	TRBV6-8	-	-	CASSSGVYGYTF	TGTGCCAGCAGTTCGGGGGTCTATGGCTACACCTTC